This T cell receptor beta chain stems from a study of technical replicates of blood from several donors (dated by TCRdb to about 2017). For this clone: Its antigen has not been determined. No base quality values were provided; no much bigger clone lies one nucleotide off.

Looking up the germline V gene yields CDR1 MGHRA and CDR2 YSYEKL. The CDR3, from cysteine to phenylalanine, totals 15 residues. The DNA shown is the 45-base CDR3, in frame from base 1. Unmatched junction bases come to 7, with V trimmed by 7 bases and J by 3 bases. The library came from the immunoSEQ multiplex PCR assay. Imported from immuneACCESS, the table was reduced by TCRdb to in-frame sequences with V and J called. These copies leave out some clones; in studies compared against another copy, an unresolved V gene accounts for under half, and the cause of the remainder is not known. The sample yields approximately 75,000 clones; approximately 78% were counted once. The ten biggest clones cover 3% to 4.5% of the sample.

The V gene is TRBV4-1 and the J gene is TRBJ2-2; 8 bases in the junction line up with TRBD2. This sequence originates from a human donor in good health. Some clones in this sample may be carry-over from other donors' samples. Sequencing was carried out using PBMCs. The CDR3 here reads CASNTPGLDTGELFF. The bases read TGCGCCAGCAACACTCCGGGACTAGACACCGGGGAGCTGTTTTTT.